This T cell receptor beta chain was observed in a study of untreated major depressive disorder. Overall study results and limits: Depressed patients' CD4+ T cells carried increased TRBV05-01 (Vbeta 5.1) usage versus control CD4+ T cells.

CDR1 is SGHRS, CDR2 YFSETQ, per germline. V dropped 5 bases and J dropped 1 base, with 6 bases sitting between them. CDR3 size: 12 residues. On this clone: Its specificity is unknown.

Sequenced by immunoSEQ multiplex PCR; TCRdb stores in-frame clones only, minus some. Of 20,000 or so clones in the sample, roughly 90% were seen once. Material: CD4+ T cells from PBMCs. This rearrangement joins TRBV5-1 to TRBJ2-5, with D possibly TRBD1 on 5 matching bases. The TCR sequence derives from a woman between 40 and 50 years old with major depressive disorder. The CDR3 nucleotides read TGCGCCAGCAGGGGGCTCCAAGAGACCCAGTACTTC. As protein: CASRGLQETQYF.